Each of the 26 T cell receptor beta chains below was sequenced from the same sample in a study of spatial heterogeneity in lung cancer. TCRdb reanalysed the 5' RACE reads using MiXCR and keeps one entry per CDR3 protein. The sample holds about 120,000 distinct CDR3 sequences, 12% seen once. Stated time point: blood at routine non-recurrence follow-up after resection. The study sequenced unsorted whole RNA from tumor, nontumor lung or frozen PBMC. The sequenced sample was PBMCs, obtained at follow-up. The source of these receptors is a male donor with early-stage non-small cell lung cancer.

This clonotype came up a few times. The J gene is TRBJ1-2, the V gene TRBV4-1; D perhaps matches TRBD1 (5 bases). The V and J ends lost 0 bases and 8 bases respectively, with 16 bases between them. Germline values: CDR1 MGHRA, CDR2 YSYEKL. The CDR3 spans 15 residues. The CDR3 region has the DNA TGCGCCAGCAGCCAAGATTATGGGTCGGGGCACGGCTACACCTTC. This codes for CASSQDYGSGHGYTF.

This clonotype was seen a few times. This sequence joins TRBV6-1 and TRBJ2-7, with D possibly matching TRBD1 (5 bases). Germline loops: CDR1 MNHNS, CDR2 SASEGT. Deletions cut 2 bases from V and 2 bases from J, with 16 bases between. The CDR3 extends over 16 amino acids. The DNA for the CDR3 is TGTGCCAGCAGTGAAAGACAGTGGGTGCCGACCTACGAGCAGTACTTC. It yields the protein CASSERQWVPTYEQYF.

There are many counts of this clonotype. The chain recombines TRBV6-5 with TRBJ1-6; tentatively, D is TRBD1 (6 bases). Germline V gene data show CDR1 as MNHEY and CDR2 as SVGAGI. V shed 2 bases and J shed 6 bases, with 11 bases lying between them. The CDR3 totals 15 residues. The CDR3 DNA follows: TGTGCCAGCAGTTACGCGACAGGTTTTAATTCACCCCTCCACTTT. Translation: CASSYATGFNSPLHF.

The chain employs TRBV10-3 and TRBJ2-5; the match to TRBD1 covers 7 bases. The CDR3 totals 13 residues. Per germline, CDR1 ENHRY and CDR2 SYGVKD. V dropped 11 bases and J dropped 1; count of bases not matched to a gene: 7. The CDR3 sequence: CAARTGPQETQYF. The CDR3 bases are TGTGCCGCTCGGACAGGACCCCAAGAGACCCAGTACTTC.

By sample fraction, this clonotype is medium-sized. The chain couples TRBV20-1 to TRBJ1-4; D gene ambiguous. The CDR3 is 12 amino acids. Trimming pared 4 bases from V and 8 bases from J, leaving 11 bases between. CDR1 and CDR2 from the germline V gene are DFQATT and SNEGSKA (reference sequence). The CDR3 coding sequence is TGCAGTGCTAAGGACCTGGGGGAAAAACTGTTTTTT. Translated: CSAKDLGEKLFF.

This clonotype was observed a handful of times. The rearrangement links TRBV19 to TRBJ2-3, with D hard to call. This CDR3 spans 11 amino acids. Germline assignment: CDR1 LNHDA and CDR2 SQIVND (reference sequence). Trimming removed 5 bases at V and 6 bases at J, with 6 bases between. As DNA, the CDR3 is TGTGCCAGTAGTCCCGACGATACGCAGTATTTT. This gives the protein CASSPDDTQYF.

In nucleotides, the CDR3 is TGTGCCTGGAGTGCCTATTCTGGCATCCGGGACAGGGGGCCTTACTATGGCTACACCTTC. Its protein product is CAWSAYSGIRDRGPYYGYTF. The rearrangement joins TRBV30 to TRBJ1-2; TRBD1 aligns across 12 bases. Germline CDR1 is GTSNPN and CDR2 is SVGIG (reference sequence). Unmatched junction bases numbered 18, after V lost 1 base and J lost 3 bases. CDR3 length: 20 amino acids.

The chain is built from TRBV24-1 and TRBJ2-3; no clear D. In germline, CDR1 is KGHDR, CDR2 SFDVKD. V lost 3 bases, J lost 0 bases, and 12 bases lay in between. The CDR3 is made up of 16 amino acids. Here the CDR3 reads CATSDQSYGSTDTQYF. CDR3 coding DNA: TGTGCCACCAGTGATCAATCGTACGGAAGCACAGATACGCAGTATTTT.

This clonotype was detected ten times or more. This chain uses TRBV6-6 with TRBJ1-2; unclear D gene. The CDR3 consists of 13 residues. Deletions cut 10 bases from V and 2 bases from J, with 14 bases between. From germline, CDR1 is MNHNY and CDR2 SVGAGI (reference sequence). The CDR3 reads CATSGPPNYGYTF. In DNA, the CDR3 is TGTGCCACCTCCGGACCTCCCAACTATGGCTACACCTTC.

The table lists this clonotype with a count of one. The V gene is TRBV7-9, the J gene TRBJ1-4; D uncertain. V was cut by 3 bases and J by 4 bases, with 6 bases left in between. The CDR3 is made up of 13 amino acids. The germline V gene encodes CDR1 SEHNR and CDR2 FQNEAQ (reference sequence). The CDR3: CASSLGYNEKLFF. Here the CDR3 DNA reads TGTGCCAGCAGCTTGGGGTATAATGAAAAACTGTTTTTT.

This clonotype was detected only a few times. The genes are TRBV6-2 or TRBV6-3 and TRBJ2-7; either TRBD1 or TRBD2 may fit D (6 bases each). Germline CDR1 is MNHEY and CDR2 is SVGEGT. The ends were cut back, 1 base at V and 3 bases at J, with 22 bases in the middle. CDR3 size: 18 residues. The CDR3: CASSYWVLTGASDYEQYF. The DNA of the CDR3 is TGTGCCAGCAGTTACTGGGTCCTGACGGGGGCCTCAGACTACGAGCAGTACTTC.

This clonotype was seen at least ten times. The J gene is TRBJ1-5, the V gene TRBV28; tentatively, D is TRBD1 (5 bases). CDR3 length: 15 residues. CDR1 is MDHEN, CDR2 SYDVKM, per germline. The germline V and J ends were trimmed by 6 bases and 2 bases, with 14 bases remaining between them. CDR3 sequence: CASRARGYGNQPQHF. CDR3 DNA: TGTGCCAGCAGGGCACGGGGGTACGGCAATCAGCCCCAGCATTTT. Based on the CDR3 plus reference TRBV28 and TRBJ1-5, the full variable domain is DVKVTQSSRYLVKRTGEKVFLECVQDMDHENMFWYRQDPGLGLRLIYFSYDVKMKEKGDIPEGYSVSREKKERFSLILESASTNQTSMYLCASRARGYGNQPQHFGDGTRLSIL.

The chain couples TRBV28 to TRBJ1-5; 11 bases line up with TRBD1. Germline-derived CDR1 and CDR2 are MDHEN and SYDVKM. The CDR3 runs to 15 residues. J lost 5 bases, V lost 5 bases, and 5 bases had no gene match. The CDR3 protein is CASSRGTGGDQPQHF. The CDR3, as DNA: TGTGCCAGCAGTCGCGGGACAGGGGGGGATCAGCCCCAGCATTTT.

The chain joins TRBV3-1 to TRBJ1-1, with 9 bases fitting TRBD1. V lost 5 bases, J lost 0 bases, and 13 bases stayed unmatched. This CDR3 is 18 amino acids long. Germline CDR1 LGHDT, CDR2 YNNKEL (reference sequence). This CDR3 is CASSSRGQGRGMNTEAFF. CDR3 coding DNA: TGTGCCAGCAGCTCACGAGGACAGGGGCGAGGGATGAACACTGAAGCTTTCTTT.

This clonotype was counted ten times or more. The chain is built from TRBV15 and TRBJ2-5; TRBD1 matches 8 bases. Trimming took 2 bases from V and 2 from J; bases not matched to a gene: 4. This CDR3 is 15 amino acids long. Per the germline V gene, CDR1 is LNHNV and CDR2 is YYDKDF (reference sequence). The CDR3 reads CATSRRRDRQETQYF. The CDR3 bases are TGTGCCACCAGCAGACGCCGGGACAGGCAAGAGACCCAGTACTTC.

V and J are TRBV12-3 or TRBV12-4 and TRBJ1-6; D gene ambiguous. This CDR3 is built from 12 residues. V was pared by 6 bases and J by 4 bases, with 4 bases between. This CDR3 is CASRIYNSPLHF. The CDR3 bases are TGTGCCAGCAGAATATATAATTCACCCCTCCACTTT.

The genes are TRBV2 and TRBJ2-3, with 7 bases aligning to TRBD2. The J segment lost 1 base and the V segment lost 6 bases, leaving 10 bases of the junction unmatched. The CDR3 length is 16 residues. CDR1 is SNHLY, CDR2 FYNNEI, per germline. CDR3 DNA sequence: TGTGCCAGCAGCTCCATCCGAAGCGGGGGCACAGATACGCAGTATTTT. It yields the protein CASSSIRSGGTDTQYF.

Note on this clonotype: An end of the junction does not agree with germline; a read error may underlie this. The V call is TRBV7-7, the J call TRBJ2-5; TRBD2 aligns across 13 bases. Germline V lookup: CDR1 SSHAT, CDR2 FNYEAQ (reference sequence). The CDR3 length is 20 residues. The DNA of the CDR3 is TGTGCTAGCAGCTTAGGACGCTCGATTACTAGCGGGGGGGCCTTACAGACCCAGTACTTC. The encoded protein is CASSLGRSITSGGALQTQYF.

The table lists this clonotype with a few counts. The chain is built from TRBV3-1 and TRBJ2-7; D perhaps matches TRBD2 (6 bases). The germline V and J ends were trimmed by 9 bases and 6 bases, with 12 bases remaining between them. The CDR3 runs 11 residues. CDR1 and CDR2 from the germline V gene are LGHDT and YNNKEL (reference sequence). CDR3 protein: CASCSEGEQYF. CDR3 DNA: TGTGCCAGTTGTTCGGAGGGCGAGCAGTACTTC.

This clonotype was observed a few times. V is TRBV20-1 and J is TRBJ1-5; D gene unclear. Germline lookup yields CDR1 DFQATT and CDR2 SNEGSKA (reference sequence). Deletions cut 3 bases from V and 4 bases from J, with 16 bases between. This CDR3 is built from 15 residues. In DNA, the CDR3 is TGCAGTGCTAGTCGCGATTCGGCGCGAAATCAGCCCCAGCATTTT. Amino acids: CSASRDSARNQPQHF.

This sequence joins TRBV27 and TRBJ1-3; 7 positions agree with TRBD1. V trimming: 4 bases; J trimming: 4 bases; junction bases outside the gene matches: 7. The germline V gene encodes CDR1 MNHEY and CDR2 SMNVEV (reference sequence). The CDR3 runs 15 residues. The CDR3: CASSSMTGWGNTIYF. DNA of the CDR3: TGTGCCAGCAGTTCAATGACAGGGTGGGGAAACACCATATATTTT.

In DNA, the CDR3 is TGCAGCGTTGGGACAGCGGATGAGCAGTTCTTC. This translates into CSVGTADEQFF. The chain uses TRBV29-1 and TRBJ2-1; maybe TRBD1 (6 bases). The CDR3 loop spans 11 amino acids. The V gene's germline CDR1 is SQVTM and CDR2 ANQGSEA. The V and J ends lost 4 bases and 8 bases respectively, with 9 bases between them.

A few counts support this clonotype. CDR3 sequence: CASSLARAGELFF. CDR3 DNA sequence: TGTGCCAGCAGCTTAGCGCGGGCCGGGGAGCTGTTTTTT. The V call is TRBV7-2, the J call TRBJ2-2; TRBD2 might be the D (5 bases). The CDR3 is 13 amino acids. Germline-derived CDR1 and CDR2 are SGHTA and FQGNSA. V was pared by 0 bases and J by 6 bases, with 5 bases between.

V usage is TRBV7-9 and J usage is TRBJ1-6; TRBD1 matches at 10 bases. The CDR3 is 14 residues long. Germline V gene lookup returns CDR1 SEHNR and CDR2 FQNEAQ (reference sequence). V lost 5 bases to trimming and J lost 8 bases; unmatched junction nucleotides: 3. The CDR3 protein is CASSPGTGDSPLHF. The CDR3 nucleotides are TGTGCCAGCAGCCCCGGGACAGGGGATTCACCCCTCCACTTT.

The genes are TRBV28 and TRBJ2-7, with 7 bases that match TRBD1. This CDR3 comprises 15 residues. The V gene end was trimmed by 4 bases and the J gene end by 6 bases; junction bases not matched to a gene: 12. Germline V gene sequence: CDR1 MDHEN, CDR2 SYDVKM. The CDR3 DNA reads TGTGCCAGCAGTTACCTCCCGACAGGGCTGAGCGAGCAGTACTTC. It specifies CASSYLPTGLSEQYF.

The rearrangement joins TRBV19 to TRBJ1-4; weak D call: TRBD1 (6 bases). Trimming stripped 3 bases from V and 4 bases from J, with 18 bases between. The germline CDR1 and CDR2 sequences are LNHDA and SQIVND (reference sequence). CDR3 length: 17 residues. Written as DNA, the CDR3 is TGTGCCAGTAGTATTAAGGGAGGACAGCTCCTTAATGAAAAACTGTTTTTT. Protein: CASSIKGGQLLNEKLFF. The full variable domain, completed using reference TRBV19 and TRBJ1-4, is DGGITQSPKYLFRKEGQNVTLSCEQNLNHDAMYWYRQDPGQGLRLIYYSQIVNDFQKGDIAEGYSVSREKKESFPLTVTSAQKNPTAFYLCASSIKGGQLLNEKLFFGSGTQLSVL.